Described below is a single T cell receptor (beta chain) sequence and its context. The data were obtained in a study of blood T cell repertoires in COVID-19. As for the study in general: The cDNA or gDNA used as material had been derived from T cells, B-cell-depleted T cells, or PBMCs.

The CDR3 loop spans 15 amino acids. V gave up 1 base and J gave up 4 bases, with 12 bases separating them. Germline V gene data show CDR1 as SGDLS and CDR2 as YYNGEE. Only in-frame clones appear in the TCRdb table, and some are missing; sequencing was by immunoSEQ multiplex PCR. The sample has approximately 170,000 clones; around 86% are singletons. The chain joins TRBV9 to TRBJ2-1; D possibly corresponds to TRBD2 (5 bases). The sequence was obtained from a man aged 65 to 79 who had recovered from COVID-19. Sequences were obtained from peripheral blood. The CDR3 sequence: CASSVSSSSYNEQFF. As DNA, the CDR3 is TGTGCCAGCAGCGTATCTAGCTCCTCATACAATGAGCAGTTCTTC.